This T cell receptor beta chain emerged from a study of blood T cell repertoires in COVID-19 (dated by TCRdb to between 2020 and 2021). For context, the study as a whole: Samples covering the acute and convalescent phases of COVID-19 were provided by collaborators in the United States, Italy and Spain. The prospective study material was composed of cDNA or gDNA derived from T cells, B-cell-depleted T cells, or PBMCs. The dataset comprised deeply sampled blood TCRbeta repertoires from subjects exposed to, actively infected with, or recovered from COVID-19. The repertoires were released in a freely available public database intended as a resource for research on the immune response to SARS-CoV-2. Samples were obtained from the ongoing ImmuneRACE study (first 160 participants) and from about 1,300 subjects provided by 6 global collaborators. A de-identified subject ID, COVID-19 status, age in years and sex were almost always included in the sample metadata. Where HLA class I and class II types were available, the types were taken from metadata supplied by the sample provider, not from assay-based typing.

Of note for this clone: Its antigen has not been determined. No base quality values were provided; no much bigger clone lies one nucleotide off.

TCRbeta CDR3 regions were amplified from genomic DNA by means of the immunoSEQ Assay, a bias-controlled multiplex PCR. Concerning the study's data processing: Within the assay, amplification of reference gene primers was used to estimate how many nucleated cells each sample contained. To quantify the absolute abundance of each unique TCRbeta CDR3 rearrangement, sequence reads were collapsed and filtered. Productive Simpson clonality was computed per sample as the square root of Simpson's diversity index over productive rearrangements. TCRdb re-hosts the immuneACCESS table, in-frame sequences only. Its copies lack some clones; in the studies checked, an unresolved V gene accounts for under half of them, and the cause for the rest is not known. That table is the source of V, J and clone size, and D and trimming were worked out from the DNA. This sample has about 190,000 clones in its table, and about 81% of those were observed once. Of the sample, 3.2% falls within the top ten clones.

General findings and caveats noted by the study authors: The amount of clinical and demographic metadata varied by source and participant and was provided uncurated.

In the prospective study, participants were roughly 18 to 100 years old, resided in under 30 geographic areas of the United States, and were enrolled through a virtual design. In the prospective study, cohorts were assigned on the basis of participant-reported clinical history obtained from a screening survey and a study questionnaire. For ImmuneRACE Cohort 3, a participant was defined as recovered based on two consecutive negative NP/OP PCR tests, clearance by a healthcare professional, or resolution of symptoms. Mobile phlebotomists in the prospective study collected whole blood, serum and a nasopharyngeal or oropharyngeal swab from every participant. Prospective study participants could optionally give additional blood draws and questionnaires over a roughly 2-month period. Before DNA extraction, blood samples from the prospective study were shipped at room temperature or frozen. Material: PBMCs or T cells enriched from blood (not recorded which). This receptor was obtained from a woman in her 30s who had recovered from COVID-19.

The CDR3 amino acid sequence is: CASSVAQAGNTIYF. The sequenced DNA is TGTGCCAGCAGCGTAGCCCAGGCAGGAAACACCATATATTTT. This chain is built from TRBV9 and TRBJ1-3, with no confident D gene call. The germline ends are 8 bases apart after V is trimmed by 0 bases and J by 4 bases. The germline V gene encodes CDR1 SGDLS and CDR2 YYNGEE. Inclusive of the bounding cysteine and phenylalanine, the CDR3 is 14 residues long. The kept DNA is CDR3 alone, 42 bases in frame from the first base.